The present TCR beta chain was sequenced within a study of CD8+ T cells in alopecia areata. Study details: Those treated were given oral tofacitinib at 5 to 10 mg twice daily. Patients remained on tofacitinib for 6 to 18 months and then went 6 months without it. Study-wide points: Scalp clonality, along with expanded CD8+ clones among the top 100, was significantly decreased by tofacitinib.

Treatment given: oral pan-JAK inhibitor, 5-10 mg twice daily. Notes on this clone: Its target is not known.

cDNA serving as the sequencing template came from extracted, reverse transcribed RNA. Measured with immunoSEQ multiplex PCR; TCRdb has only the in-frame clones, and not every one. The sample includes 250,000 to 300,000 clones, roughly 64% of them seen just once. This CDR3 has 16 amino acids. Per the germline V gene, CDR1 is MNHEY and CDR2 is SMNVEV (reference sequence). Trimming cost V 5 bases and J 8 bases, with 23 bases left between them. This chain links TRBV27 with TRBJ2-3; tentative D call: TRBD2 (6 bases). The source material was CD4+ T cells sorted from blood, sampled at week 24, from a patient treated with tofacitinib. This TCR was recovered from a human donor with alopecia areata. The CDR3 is CASSTSRWGIGSTQYF. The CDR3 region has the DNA TGTGCCAGCAGTACCTCCCGGTGGGGGATCGGGAGTACGCAGTATTTT.